These T cell receptor beta chains were read from a single sample in a study of CD8 T cells in ankylosing spondylitis. TCRdb ran MiXCR on the 5' RACE reads and lists one entry per CDR3 protein. The sample contains about 210,000 distinct CDR3 sequences, 8.2% of which appear only once. Sample: blood, either unsorted or a sorted T cell fraction (not recorded which). The source is a female donor with ankylosing spondylitis or in good health (not recorded which). The CDR3 runs from the conserved cysteine through the conserved F or W. A D gene is named only where the DNA matches it firmly. A clone size is listed for some rows: how often the clone was seen (once, few, many), or a class if it is expanded.

V gene	D gene	CDR3 length	J gene	clone size	CDR3 protein	CDR3 DNA
TRBV6-2/TRBV6-3	NA	16	TRBJ2-2	many	CASSSLQGFNTGELFF	TGTGCCAGCAGTTCCCTTCAGGGGTTTAACACCGGGGAGCTGTTTTTT
TRBV20-1	NA	15	TRBJ1-5	many	CSAREGLQPNQPQHF	TGCAGTGCTAGAGAGGGGCTTCAGCCCAATCAGCCCCAGCATTTT
TRBV9	NA	16	TRBJ2-5	many	CASSVATRSAQETQYF	TGTGCCAGCAGCGTAGCTACACGGAGTGCTCAAGAGACCCAGTACTTC
TRBV15	NA	16	TRBJ2-1	many	CATSRARPNSYNEQFF	TGTGCCACCAGCAGAGCCCGTCCCAACTCCTACAATGAGCAGTTCTTC
TRBV5-1	NA	16	TRBJ2-3	many	CASSWENRDGTDTQYF	TGCGCCAGCAGCTGGGAAAACAGGGACGGCACAGATACGCAGTATTTT
TRBV15	TRBD2	16	TRBJ2-5	many	CATSSPRGEREETQYF	TGTGCCACCAGCAGTCCCCGGGGGGAGAGGGAAGAGACCCAGTACTTC
TRBV20-1	TRBD2	14	TRBJ2-1	many	CSASRLAGDNEQFF	TGCAGTGCTAGCAGACTAGCGGGGGACAATGAGCAGTTCTTC
TRBV30	NA	14	TRBJ2-2	many	CAWGGTDLTGELFF	TGTGCCTGGGGCGGGACAGACCTGACCGGGGAGCTGTTTTTT
TRBV28	TRBD1	16	TRBJ2-1	many	CASSYLRQGLYNEQFF	TGTGCCAGCAGTTACCTTAGACAGGGTCTGTACAATGAGCAGTTCTTC
TRBV5-4	NA	15	TRBJ1-2	many	CASSYLARRNYGYTF	TGTGCCAGCAGCTACCTAGCGCGACGGAACTATGGCTACACCTTC
TRBV14	TRBD2	16	TRBJ2-1	many	CASSQGRRGGFFEQFF	TGTGCCAGCAGCCAAGGTCGGCGGGGAGGGTTTTTCGAGCAGTTCTTC
TRBV20-1	TRBD2	13	TRBJ2-7	many	CSAGPSGTEEQYF	TGCAGTGCTGGGCCTAGCGGGACAGAAGAGCAGTACTTC
TRBV27	NA	15	TRBJ2-7	many	CASSPSGPTLYEQYF	TGTGCCAGCAGTCCCTCCGGGCCGACCCTCTACGAGCAGTACTTC
TRBV23-1	NA	13	TRBJ2-1	many	CASSPQGNNEQFF	TGCGCCAGCAGTCCCCAGGGGAACAATGAGCAGTTCTTC
TRBV11-2	TRBD1	15	TRBJ1-2	few	CASSLNSGQVTGYTF	TGTGCCAGCAGCCTCAACTCCGGACAGGTCACGGGCTACACCTTC
TRBV18	NA	13	TRBJ1-5	many	CASSPGRQQPQHF	TGTGCCAGCTCACCAGGGAGACAACAGCCCCAGCATTTT
TRBV5-4	NA	14	TRBJ2-5	many	CASSFNSPVETQYF	TGTGCCAGCAGCTTCAATTCGCCGGTGGAGACCCAGTACTTC
TRBV30	TRBD2	14	TRBJ2-7	many	CAWSGGLGAYEQYF	TGTGCCTGGAGTGGTGGACTAGGCGCCTACGAGCAGTACTTC
TRBV20-1	TRBD1	14	TRBJ2-7	many	CSAVDYRGTYEQYF	TGCAGTGCAGTCGATTACAGGGGAACCTACGAGCAGTACTTC
TRBV4-3	TRBD2	17	TRBJ2-7	many	CASSQGLAGENPYEQYF	TGCGCCAGCAGCCAAGGACTAGCGGGAGAGAACCCCTACGAGCAGTACTTC
TRBV6-1	TRBD1	14	TRBJ2-7	many	CASSPRQGTHEQYF	TGTGCCAGCAGTCCCCGACAGGGTACACACGAGCAGTACTTC
TRBV3-1	TRBD2	17	TRBJ2-3	NA	CATSPSGRGLSTDTQYF	TGTGCCACCTCCCCTAGCGGGAGAGGGCTTAGCACAGATACGCAGTATTTT
TRBV21-1	NA	15	TRBJ1-4	many	CASVKGVATNEKLFF	TGTGCCAGCGTGAAGGGGGTTGCAACTAATGAAAAACTGTTTTTT
TRBV12-5	TRBD1	18	TRBJ2-6	many	CASGLGQGSLAGANVLTF	TGTGCTAGTGGTTTGGGACAGGGGTCCTTGGCCGGGGCCAACGTCCTGACTTTC
TRBV7-8	TRBD1	18	TRBJ1-5	many	CASSLADSTLRGNQPQHF	TGTGCCAGCAGCTTAGCGGACAGCACTCTCAGGGGGAATCAGCCCCAGCATTTT
TRBV2	TRBD2	16	TRBJ2-2	many	CARGGETSGNTGELFF	TGTGCCAGGGGGGGCGAGACTAGCGGGAACACCGGGGAGCTGTTTTTT
TRBV6-1	TRBD1	13	TRBJ1-2	many	CASSPGTDYGYTF	TGTGCCAGCAGTCCCGGGACAGATTATGGCTACACCTTC
TRBV29-1	TRBD1	15	TRBJ2-3	many	CSASGQGALTDTQYF	TGCAGCGCCTCGGGACAGGGGGCCCTCACAGATACGCAGTATTTT
TRBV28	NA	12	TRBJ2-1	many	CASSEGQHEQFF	TGTGCCAGCAGTGAGGGCCAACATGAGCAGTTCTTC
TRBV9	TRBD2	16	TRBJ2-1	NA	CASSPGGREPHNEQFF	TGTGCCAGCAGCCCCGGGGGGAGGGAGCCCCACAATGAGCAGTTCTTC
TRBV11-2	TRBD2	15	TRBJ2-3	many	CASSRGTSGTDTQYF	TGTGCCAGCAGCCGCGGGACTAGCGGGACAGATACGCAGTATTTT
TRBV5-1	NA	13	TRBJ2-7	many	CASSYEGLNEQYF	TGCGCCAGCAGCTACGAGGGGCTAAACGAGCAGTACTTC
TRBV6-5	NA	14	TRBJ2-5	many	CASSYRTAGETQYF	TGTGCCAGCAGTTACCGGACAGCTGGGGAGACCCAGTACTTC
TRBV7-9	TRBD2	17	TRBJ2-1	many	CASSLGLAGHLYNEQFF	TGTGCCAGCAGCTTAGGACTAGCGGGCCACCTCTACAATGAGCAGTTCTTC
TRBV5-1	TRBD2	18	TRBJ2-7	many	CASSLELAGGGNSYEQYF	TGCGCCAGCAGCTTGGAACTAGCGGGAGGGGGAAACTCCTACGAGCAGTACTTC
TRBV7-2	TRBD2	15	TRBJ2-2	many	CASGRTSSSTGELFF	TGTGCCAGCGGCCGGACTAGCTCTAGCACCGGGGAGCTGTTTTTT
TRBV10-3	NA	13	TRBJ1-2	many	CAISESGGNGYTF	TGTGCCATCAGTGAGTCAGGGGGGAATGGCTACACCTTC
TRBV20-1	NA	12	TRBJ2-7	many	CSARVRRFEQYF	TGCAGTGCTAGAGTCCGGCGGTTCGAGCAGTACTTC
TRBV20-1	TRBD1	15	TRBJ2-7	many	CSARILGQGNNEQYF	TGCAGTGCTAGAATACTCGGACAGGGGAACAACGAGCAGTACTTC
TRBV6-2/TRBV6-3	NA	13	TRBJ2-2	many	CASSTQGLGELFF	TGTGCCAGCAGTACTCAGGGGCTCGGGGAGCTGTTTTTT
TRBV7-2	NA	14	TRBJ2-7	many	CASSSGPGMDEQYF	TGTGCCAGCAGCTCCGGGCCCGGAATGGACGAGCAGTACTTC
TRBV20-1	NA	14	TRBJ2-4	many	CSALPGAAKNIQYF	TGCAGTGCTCTACCGGGGGCTGCCAAAAACATTCAGTACTTC